The entry that follows covers one TCR beta chain sequence. The sample belongs to a study of T cell responses to AZD1222 COVID-19 vaccine. It was second doses at about 4 or about 12 weeks that were pooled. The V segment lost 5 bases and the J segment 3 bases; nucleotides outside the gene matches: 10. Germline values: CDR1 SGHNT, CDR2 YYREEE (reference sequence). The CDR3 runs to 16 residues. The table came from immunoSEQ multiplex PCR; TCRdb's copy has only in-frame clones and leaves some out. This table has about 200,000 clones, roughly 90% appearing once. Here the sequenced sample was peripheral blood, taken 28 days after the second AZD1222 dose. This receptor was obtained from an adult who received the AZD1222 COVID-19 vaccine. The chain joins TRBV5-4 to TRBJ1-3; 8 nucleotides agree with TRBD1. This CDR3 is CASSPGQGYFGNTIYF. CDR3 DNA sequence: TGTGCCAGCAGTCCAGGACAGGGTTATTTTGGAAACACCATATATTTT.